This is a list of T cell receptor beta chains from one sample in a study of T cells after yellow fever vaccination. TCRdb ran MiXCR on the 5' RACE reads and lists one entry per CDR3 protein. The sample has about 300,000 distinct CDR3 sequences; 4% are singletons. The sample here was PBMCs, taken 5 days after the yellow fever booster vaccination. Source of these receptors: a man between 18 and 35 years old who received the YFV17D yellow fever vaccine. Both conserved end residues are part of each CDR3. The D gene is left open where the match is weak. The size of a clone is reported for some rows only, either as once, few or many, or as a class for expanded clones.

J	D	size	V	CDR3	DNA
TRBJ1-1	-	-	TRBV9	CASSPQGGGRWTEAFF	TGTGCCAGCAGCCCGCAGGGAGGAGGGAGGTGGACTGAAGCTTTCTTT
TRBJ2-6	-	many	TRBV5-4	CASRGEAGANVLTF	TGTGCCAGCAGAGGGGAGGCTGGGGCCAACGTCCTGACTTTC
TRBJ1-2	TRBD1	-	TRBV4-1	CASSRTGSNYGYTF	TGCGCCAGCAGCCGGACAGGGTCTAACTATGGCTACACCTTC
TRBJ2-3	-	-	TRBV10-2	CASSAGISDTQYF	TGCGCCAGCAGTGCCGGGATCTCAGATACGCAGTATTTT
TRBJ1-6	-	few	TRBV18	CASSHQKGDNSPLHF	TGTGCCAGCTCTCACCAGAAAGGGGATAATTCACCCCTCCACTTT
TRBJ2-7	-	-	TRBV12-3/TRBV12-4	CASRFGASYEQYF	TGTGCCAGCAGGTTTGGCGCGAGTTACGAGCAGTACTTC
TRBJ2-7	-	many	TRBV6-2/TRBV6-3	CASSSLNSYEQYF	TGTGCCAGCAGTTCCCTCAACAGCTACGAGCAGTACTTC
TRBJ1-1	-	-	TRBV6-5	CASSTGRTEAFF	TGTGCCAGCAGTACAGGGCGAACTGAAGCTTTCTTT
TRBJ2-7	TRBD1	-	TRBV19	CASSLQGPFSYEQYF	TGTGCCAGTAGCCTACAGGGGCCTTTCTCCTACGAGCAGTACTTC
TRBJ1-6	-	-	TRBV6-6	CASSYAGDNSPLHF	TGTGCCAGCAGTTACGCCGGGGATAATTCACCCCTCCACTTT
TRBJ2-2	-	-	TRBV5-1	CASTVTRANTGERFF	TGCGCCAGCACCGTAACACGCGCGAACACCGGGGAGCGGTTTTTT
TRBJ1-2	-	-	TRBV4-3	CASSQDRGQPNYGYTF	TGCGCCAGCAGCCAAGATAGAGGACAGCCCAACTATGGCTACACCTTC